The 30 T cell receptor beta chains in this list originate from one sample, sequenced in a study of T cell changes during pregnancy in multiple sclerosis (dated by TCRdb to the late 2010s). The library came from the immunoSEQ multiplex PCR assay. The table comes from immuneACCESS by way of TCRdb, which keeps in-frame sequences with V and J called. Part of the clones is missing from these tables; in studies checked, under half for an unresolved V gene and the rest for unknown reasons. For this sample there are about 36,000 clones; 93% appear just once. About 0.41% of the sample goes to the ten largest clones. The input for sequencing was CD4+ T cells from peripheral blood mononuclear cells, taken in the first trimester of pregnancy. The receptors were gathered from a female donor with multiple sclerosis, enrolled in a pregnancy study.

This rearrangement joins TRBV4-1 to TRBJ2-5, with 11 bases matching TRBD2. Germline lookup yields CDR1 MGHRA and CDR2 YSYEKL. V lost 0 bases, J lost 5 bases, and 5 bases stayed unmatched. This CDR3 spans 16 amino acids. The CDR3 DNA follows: TGCGCCAGCAGCCAAGACGTAGCGGGGGGGGCCGAGACCCAGTACTTC. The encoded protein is CASSQDVAGGAETQYF.

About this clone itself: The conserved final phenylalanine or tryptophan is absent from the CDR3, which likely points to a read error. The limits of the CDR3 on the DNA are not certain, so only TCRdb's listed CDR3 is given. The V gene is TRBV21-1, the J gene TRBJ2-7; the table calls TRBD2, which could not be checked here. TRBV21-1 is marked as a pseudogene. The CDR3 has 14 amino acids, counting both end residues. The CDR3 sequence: CASSKRVILAFGRP.

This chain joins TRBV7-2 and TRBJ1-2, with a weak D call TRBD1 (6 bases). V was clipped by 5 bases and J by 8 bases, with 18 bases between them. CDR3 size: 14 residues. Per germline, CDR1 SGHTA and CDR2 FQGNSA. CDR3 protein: CASSEGGDRKGYTF. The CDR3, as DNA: TGTGCCAGCAGCGAAGGGGGGGACCGCAAAGGCTACACCTTC.

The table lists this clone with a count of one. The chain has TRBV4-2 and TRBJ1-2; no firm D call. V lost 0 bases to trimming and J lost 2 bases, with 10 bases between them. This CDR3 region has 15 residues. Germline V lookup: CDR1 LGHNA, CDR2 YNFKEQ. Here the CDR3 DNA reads TGTGCCAGCAGCCAAGATATAGCGGGAAACTATGGCTACACCTTC. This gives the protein CASSQDIAGNYGYTF.

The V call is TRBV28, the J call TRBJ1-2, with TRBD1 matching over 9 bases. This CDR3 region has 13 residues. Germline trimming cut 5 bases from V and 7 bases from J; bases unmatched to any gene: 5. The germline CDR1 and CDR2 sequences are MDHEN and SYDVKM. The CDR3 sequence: CASSIQGATGYTF. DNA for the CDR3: TGTGCCAGCAGTATACAGGGGGCCACTGGCTACACCTTC.

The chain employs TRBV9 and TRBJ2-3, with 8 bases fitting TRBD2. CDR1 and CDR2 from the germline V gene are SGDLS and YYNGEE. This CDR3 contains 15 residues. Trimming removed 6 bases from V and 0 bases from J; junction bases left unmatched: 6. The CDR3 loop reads CASTPGTRSTDTQYF. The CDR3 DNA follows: TGTGCCAGCACCCCCGGGACTAGGAGCACAGATACGCAGTATTTT. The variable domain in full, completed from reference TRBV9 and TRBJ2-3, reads DSGVTQTPKHLITATGQRVTLRCSPRSGDLSVYWYQQSLDQGLQFLIQYYNGEERAKGNILERFSAQQFPDLHSELNLSSLELGDSALYFCASTPGTRSTDTQYFGPGTRLTVL.

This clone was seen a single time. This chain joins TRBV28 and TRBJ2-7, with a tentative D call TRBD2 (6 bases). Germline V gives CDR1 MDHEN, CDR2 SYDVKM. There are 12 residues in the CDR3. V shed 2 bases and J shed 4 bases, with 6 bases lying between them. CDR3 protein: CASSLGGYEQYF. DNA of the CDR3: TGTGCCAGCAGTTTAGGGGGGTACGAGCAGTACTTC.

This CDR3 reads CASSESGEASNTEAFF. Here the CDR3 DNA reads TGTGCCAGCAGTGAATCCGGTGAGGCTTCCAACACTGAAGCTTTCTTT. The rearrangement uses TRBV25-1 and TRBJ1-1; unclear D gene. Germline assignment: CDR1 MGHDK and CDR2 SYGVNS. The V end lost 1 base, the J end lost 2 bases, and 14 bases lay between the germline ends. The CDR3 contains 16 residues.

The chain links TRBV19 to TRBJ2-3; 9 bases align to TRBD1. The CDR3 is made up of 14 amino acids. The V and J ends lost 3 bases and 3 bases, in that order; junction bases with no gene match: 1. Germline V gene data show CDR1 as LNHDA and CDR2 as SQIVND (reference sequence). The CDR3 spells CASSIGTGTDTQYF. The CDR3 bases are TGTGCCAGTAGTATTGGGACAGGGACAGATACGCAGTATTTT.

The CDR3 is CATRTGDYGYTF. The CDR3 DNA reads as TGTGCCACCCGGACAGGTGACTATGGCTACACCTTC. The chain combines TRBV25-1 with TRBJ1-2; TRBD1 matches 7 bases. CDR3 length equals 12 residues. V trimming: 10 bases; J trimming: 3 bases; junction bases outside the gene matches: 5. In germline, CDR1 is MGHDK, CDR2 SYGVNS.

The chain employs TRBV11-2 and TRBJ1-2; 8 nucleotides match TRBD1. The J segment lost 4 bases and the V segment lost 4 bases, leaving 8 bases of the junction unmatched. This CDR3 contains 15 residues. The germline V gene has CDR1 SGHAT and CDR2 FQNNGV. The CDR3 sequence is CASSSYRGKGYGYTF. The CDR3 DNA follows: TGTGCCAGCAGCTCCTACAGGGGGAAGGGCTATGGCTACACCTTC.

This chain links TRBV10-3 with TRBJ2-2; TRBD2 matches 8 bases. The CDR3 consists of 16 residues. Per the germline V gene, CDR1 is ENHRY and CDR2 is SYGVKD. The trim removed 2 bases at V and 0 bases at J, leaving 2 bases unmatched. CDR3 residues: CAISEPGLANTGELFF. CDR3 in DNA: TGTGCCATCAGTGAGCCGGGACTAGCGAACACCGGGGAGCTGTTTTTT.

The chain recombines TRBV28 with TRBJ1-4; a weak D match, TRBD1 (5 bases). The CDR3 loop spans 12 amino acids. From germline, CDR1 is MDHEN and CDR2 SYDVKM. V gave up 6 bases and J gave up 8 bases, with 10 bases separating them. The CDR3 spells CASRGGGEKLFF. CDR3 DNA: TGTGCCAGCAGGGGGGGAGGCGAAAAACTGTTTTTT.

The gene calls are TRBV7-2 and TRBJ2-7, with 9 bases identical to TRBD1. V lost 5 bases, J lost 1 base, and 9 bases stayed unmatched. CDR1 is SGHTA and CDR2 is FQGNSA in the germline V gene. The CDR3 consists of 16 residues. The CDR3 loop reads CASSRLRDRASYEQYF. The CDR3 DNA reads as TGTGCCAGCAGCCGACTCCGGGACAGGGCTTCCTACGAGCAGTACTTC.

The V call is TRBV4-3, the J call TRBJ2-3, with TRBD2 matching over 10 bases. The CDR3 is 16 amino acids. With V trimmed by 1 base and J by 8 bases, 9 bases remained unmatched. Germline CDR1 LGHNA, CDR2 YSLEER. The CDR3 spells CASSQASVAGGATQYF. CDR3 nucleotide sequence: TGCGCCAGCAGCCAAGCAAGTGTAGCGGGGGGTGCTACGCAGTATTTT.

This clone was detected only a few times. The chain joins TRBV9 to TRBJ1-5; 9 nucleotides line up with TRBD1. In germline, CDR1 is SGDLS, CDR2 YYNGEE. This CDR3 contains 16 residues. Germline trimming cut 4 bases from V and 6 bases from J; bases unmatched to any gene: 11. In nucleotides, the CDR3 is TGTGCCAGCAGCCCAACGGACAGGGGAGGGACTCAGCCCCAGCATTTT. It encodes CASSPTDRGGTQPQHF.

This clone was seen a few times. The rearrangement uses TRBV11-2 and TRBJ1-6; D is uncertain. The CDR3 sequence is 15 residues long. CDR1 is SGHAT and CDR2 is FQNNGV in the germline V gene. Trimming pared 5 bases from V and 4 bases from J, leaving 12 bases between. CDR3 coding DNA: TGTGCCAGCAGCGCCACTAGTGGGTATAATTCACCCCTCCACTTT. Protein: CASSATSGYNSPLHF.

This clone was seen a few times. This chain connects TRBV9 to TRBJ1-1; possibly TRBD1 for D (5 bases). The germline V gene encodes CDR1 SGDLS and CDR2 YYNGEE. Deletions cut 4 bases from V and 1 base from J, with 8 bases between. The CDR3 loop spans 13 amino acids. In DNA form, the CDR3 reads TGTGCCAGCAGCCGCCAGGGGAACACTGAAGCTTTCTTT. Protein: CASSRQGNTEAFF.

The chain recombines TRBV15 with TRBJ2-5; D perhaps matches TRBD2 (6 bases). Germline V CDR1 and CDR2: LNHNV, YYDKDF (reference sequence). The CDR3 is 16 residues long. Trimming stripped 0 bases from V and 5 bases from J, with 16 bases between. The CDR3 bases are TGTGCCACCAGCAGAGATCGGTTGTCCCGGGGGGAGACCCAGTACTTC. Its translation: CATSRDRLSRGETQYF. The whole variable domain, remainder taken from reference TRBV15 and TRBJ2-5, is DAMVIQNPRYQVTQFGKPVTLSCSQTLNHNVMYWYQQKSSQAPKLLFHYYDKDFNNEADTPDNFQSRRPNTSFCFLDIRSPGLGDTAMYLCATSRDRLSRGETQYFGPGTRLLVL.

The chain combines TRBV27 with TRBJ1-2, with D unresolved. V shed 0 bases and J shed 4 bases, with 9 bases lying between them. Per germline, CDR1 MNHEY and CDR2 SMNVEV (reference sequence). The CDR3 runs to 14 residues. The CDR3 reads CASSLSVRLYGYTF. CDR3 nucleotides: TGTGCCAGCAGTTTATCGGTCAGACTCTATGGCTACACCTTC.

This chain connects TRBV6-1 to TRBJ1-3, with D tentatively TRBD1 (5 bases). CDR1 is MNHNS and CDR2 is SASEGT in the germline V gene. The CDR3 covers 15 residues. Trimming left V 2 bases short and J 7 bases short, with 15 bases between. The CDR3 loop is CASSEYWGQRNTIYF. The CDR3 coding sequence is TGTGCCAGCAGTGAATATTGGGGCCAAAGGAACACCATATATTTT.

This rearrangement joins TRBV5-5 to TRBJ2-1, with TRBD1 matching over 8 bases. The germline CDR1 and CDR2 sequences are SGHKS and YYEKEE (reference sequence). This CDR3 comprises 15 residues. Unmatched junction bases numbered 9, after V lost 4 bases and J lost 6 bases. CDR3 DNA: TGTGCCAGCAGCCCCCGGGGACAGGTGTCCAATGAGCAGTTCTTC. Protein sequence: CASSPRGQVSNEQFF. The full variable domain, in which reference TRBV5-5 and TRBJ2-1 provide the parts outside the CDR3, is DAGVTQSPTHLIKTRGQQVTLRCSPISGHKSVSWYQQVLGQGPQFIFQYYEKEERGRGNFPDRFSARQFPNYSSELNVNALLLGDSALYLCASSPRGQVSNEQFFGPGTRLTVL.

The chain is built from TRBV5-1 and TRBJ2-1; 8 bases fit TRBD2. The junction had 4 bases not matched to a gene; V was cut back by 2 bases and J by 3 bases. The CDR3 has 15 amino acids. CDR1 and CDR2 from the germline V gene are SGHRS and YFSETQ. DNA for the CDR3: TGCGCCAGCAGCTTTAGCAGCGGGAGCTACAATGAGCAGTTCTTC. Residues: CASSFSSGSYNEQFF.

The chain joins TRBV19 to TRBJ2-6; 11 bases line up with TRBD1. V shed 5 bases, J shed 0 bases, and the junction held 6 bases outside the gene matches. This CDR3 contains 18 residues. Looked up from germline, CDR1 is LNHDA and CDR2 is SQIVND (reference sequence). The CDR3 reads CASSLPGTGGSGANVLTF. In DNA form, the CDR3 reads TGTGCCAGTAGTTTGCCCGGGACAGGGGGCTCTGGGGCCAACGTCCTGACTTTC.

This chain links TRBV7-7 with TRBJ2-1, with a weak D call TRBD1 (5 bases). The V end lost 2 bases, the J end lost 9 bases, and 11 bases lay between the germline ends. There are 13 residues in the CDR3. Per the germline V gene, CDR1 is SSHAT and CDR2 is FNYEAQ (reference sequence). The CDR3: CASSLSRDSEQFF. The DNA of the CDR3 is TGTGCCAGCAGCTTAAGCAGGGATAGTGAGCAGTTCTTC.

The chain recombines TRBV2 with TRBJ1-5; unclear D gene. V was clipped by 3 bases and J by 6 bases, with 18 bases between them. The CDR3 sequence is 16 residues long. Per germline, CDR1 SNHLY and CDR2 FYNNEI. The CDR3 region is CASSESRSAAGQPQHF. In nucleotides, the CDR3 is TGTGCCAGCAGTGAGTCCCGTTCTGCTGCGGGTCAGCCCCAGCATTTT.

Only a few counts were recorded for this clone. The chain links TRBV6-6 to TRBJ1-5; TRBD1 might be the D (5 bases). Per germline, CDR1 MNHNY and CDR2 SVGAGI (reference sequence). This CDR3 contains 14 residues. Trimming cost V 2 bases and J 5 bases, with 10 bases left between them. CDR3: CASSYVDTDQPQHF. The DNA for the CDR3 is TGTGCCAGCAGTTACGTGGACACAGATCAGCCCCAGCATTTT.

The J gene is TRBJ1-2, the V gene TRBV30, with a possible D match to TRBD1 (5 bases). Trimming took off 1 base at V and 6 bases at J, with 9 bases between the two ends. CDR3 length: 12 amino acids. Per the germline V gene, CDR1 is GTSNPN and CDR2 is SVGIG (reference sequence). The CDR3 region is CAWSGGLDGYTF. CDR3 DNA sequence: TGTGCCTGGAGTGGGGGCTTGGATGGCTACACCTTC.

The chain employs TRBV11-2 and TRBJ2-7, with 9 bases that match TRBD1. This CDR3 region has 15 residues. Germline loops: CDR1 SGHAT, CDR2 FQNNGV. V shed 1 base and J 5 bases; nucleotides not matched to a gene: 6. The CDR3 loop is CASSLAGDRDHEQYF. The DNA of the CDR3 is TGTGCCAGCAGCTTAGCTGGGGACAGGGACCACGAGCAGTACTTC.

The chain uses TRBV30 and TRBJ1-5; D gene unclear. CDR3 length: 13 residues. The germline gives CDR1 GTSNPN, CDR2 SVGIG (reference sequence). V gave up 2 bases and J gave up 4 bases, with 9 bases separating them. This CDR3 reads CAWSTRRNQPQHF. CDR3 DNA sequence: TGTGCCTGGAGTACCCGTCGGAATCAGCCCCAGCATTTT. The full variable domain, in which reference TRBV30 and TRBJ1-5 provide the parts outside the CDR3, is SQTIHQWPATLVQPVGSPLSLECTVEGTSNPNLYWYRQAAGRGLQLLFYSVGIGQISSEVPQNLSASRPQDRQFILSSKKLLLSDSGFYLCAWSTRRNQPQHFGDGTRLSIL.